This T cell receptor (beta chain) is drawn from a study of blood T cell repertoires in COVID-19. Those who participated ranged in age from roughly 18 to 100 years and resided in about 24 US areas. In the 2 weeks before study entry, exposed participants met a COVID-19 case, which was PCR-confirmed or clinician-diagnosed. The V gene end was trimmed by 3 bases and the J gene end by 4 bases; junction bases not matched to a gene: 4. Germline assignment: CDR1 SGDLS and CDR2 YYNGEE. The CDR3 loop spans 14 amino acids. Profiling relied on immunoSEQ multiplex PCR, and the TCRdb table lists in-frame clones only, not all of them. The table includes fewer than 350,000 clones, roughly 90% detected once.

The sequenced sample was PBMCs or T cells enriched from blood (not recorded which). The source of this sequence is a woman aged 25 to 39 who had been exposed to COVID-19. This chain uses TRBV9 with TRBJ2-5, with 9 bases matching TRBD2. CDR3 sequence (DNA): TGTGCCAGCAGCGGACAACTAGCGGGAGAGACCCAGTACTTC. Protein: CASSGQLAGETQYF.